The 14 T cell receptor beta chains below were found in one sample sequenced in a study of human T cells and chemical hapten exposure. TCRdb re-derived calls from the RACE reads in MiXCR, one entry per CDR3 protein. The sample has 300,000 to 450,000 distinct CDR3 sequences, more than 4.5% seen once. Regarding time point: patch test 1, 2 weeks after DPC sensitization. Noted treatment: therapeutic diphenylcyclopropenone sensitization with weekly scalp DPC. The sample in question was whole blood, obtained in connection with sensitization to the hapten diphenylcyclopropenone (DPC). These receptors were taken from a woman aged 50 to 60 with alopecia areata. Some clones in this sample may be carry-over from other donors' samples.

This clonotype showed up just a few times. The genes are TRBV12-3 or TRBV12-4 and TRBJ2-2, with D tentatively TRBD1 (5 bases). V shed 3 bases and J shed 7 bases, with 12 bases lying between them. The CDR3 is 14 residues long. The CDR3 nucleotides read TGTGCCAGCAGTTTGAATATGGGGCACGGGGAGCTGTTTTTT. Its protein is CASSLNMGHGELFF.

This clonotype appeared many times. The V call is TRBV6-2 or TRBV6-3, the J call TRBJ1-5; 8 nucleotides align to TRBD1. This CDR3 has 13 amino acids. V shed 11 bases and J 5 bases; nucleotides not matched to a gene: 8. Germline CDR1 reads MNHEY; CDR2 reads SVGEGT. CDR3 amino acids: CAGRDRPDQPQHF. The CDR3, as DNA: TGTGCCGGGCGGGACAGGCCAGATCAGCCCCAGCATTTT.

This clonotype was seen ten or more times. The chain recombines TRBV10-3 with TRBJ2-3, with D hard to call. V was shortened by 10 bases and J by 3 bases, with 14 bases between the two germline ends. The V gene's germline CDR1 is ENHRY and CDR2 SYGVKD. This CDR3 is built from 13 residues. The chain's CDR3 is CATLVTGTDTQYF. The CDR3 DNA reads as TGTGCCACACTGGTGACGGGTACAGATACGCAGTATTTT.

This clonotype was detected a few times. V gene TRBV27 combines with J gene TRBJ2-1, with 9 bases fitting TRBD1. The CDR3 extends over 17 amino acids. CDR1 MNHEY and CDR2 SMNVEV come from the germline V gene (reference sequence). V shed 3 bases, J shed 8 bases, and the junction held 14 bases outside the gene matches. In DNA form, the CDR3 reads TGTGCCAGCAGTTTCTTACCCATGAGACAGGGGGAAGATGAGCAGTTCTTC. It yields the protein CASSFLPMRQGEDEQFF.

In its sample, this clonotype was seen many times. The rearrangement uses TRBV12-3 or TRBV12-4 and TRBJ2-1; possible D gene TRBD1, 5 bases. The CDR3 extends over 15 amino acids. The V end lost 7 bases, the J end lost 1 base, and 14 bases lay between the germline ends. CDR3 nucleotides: TGTGCCAGCAATTCAGTGGGGCGGTCCTACAATGAGCAGTTCTTC. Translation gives CASNSVGRSYNEQFF.

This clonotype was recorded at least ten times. Written as DNA, the CDR3 is TGCAGCGCTTTGACAGGCACAGATACGCAGTATTTT. This encodes CSALTGTDTQYF. The chain uses TRBV29-1 and TRBJ2-3, with a tentative D call TRBD1 (5 bases). The CDR3 sequence is 12 residues long. Trimming shortened V by 7 bases and J by 1 base, and 9 bases separated the two germline ends. The germline gives CDR1 SQVTM, CDR2 ANQGSEA.

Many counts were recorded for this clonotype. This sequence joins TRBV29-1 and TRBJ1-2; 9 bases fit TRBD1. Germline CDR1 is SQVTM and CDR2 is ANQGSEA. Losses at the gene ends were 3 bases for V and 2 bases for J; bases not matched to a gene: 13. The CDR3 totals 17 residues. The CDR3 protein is CSVDPLTGTGYNYGYTF. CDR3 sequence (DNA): TGCAGCGTTGATCCTCTAACCGGGACAGGGTACAACTATGGCTACACCTTC.

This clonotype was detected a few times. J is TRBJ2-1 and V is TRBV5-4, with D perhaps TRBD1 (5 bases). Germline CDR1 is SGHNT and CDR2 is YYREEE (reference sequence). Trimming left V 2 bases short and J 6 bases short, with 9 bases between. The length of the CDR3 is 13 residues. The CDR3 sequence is CASSFPTGNEQFF. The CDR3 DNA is TGTGCCAGCAGCTTCCCTACAGGCAATGAGCAGTTCTTC.

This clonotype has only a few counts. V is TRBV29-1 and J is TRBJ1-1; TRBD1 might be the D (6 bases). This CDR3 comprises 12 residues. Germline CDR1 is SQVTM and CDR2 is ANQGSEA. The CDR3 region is CRSWGQNTEAFF. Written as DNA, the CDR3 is TGCAGGTCCTGGGGGCAAAACACTGAAGCTTTCTTT.

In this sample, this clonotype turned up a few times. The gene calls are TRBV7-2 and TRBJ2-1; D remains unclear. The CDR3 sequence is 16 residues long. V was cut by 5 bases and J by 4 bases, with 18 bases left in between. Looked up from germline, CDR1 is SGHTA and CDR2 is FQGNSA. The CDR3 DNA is TGTGCCAGCAGCGCCCTTGACTTGTACCCGTACAATGAGCAGTTCTTC. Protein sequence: CASSALDLYPYNEQFF.

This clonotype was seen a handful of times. The chain's CDR3 is CASRTTGGSYEQYF. The CDR3 DNA follows: TGTGCCAGCAGAACTACTGGGGGGTCCTACGAGCAGTACTTC. The rearrangement links TRBV2 to TRBJ2-7; the D gene is possibly TRBD2 (6 bases). The V end was cut by 6 bases, the J end by 1 base, with 13 bases between. CDR1 is SNHLY and CDR2 is FYNNEI in the germline V gene. This CDR3 has 14 amino acids.

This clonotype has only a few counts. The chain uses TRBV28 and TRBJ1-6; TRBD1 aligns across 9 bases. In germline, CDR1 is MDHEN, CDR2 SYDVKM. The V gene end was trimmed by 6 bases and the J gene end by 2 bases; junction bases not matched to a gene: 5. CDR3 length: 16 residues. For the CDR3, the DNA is TGTGCCAGCAGGTTAAGGACAGGGGCCTATAATTCACCCCTCCACTTT. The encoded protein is CASRLRTGAYNSPLHF.

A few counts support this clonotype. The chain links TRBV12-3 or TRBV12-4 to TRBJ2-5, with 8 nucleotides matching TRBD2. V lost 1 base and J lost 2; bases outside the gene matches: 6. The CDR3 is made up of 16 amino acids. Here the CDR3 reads CASSLVTSGGQETQYF. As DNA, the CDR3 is TGTGCCAGCAGTTTAGTAACTAGCGGAGGGCAAGAGACCCAGTACTTC.

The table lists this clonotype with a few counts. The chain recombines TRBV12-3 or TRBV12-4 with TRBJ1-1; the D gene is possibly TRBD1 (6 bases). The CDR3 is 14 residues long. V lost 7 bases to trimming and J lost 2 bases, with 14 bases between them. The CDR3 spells CASIWGQGNTEAFF. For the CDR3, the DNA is TGTGCCAGCATCTGGGGGCAGGGAAACACTGAAGCTTTCTTT.